This entry lists 22 T cell receptor beta chains sequenced from one sample in a study of Graves' ophthalmopathy and Graves' hyperthyroidism. The authors amplified TCR beta CDR3 regions from RNA transcripts. Investigators did first-round RT-PCR with HTBI primers, then second-round multiplex PCR. TCRdb passed the multiplex PCR reads through MiXCR, listing each CDR3 protein once. The profile shows fewer than 600,000 distinct CDR3 sequences, over 13% of them singletons. Sequenced: blood. These TCRs come from a woman in her twenties or thirties with Graves' ophthalmopathy.

This clonotype appeared many times. The V call is TRBV28, the J call TRBJ1-2, with 10 bases matching TRBD1. Germline values: CDR1 MDHEN, CDR2 SYDVKM. CDR3 size: 14 residues. Trimming removed 6 bases from V and 5 bases from J; junction bases left unmatched: 6. Here the CDR3 DNA reads TGTGCCAGCAGCGACAGGGGGCGAGGGTATGGCTACACCTTC. Amino acids: CASSDRGRGYGYTF.

Details on this clonotype: This sequence may be a read error, since a much larger clone differs from it by one base. The rearrangement links TRBV4-2 to TRBJ1-6, with D uncertain. Germline CDR1 reads LGHNA; CDR2 reads YNFKEQ. The CDR3 spans 15 residues. The DNA of the CDR3 is TGTGCCAGCAGCCAGGGCTGGCTCCAAGATTCACACCTCCACTTT. As protein: CASSQGWLQDSHLHF.

This clonotype has ten or more counts. The chain couples TRBV12-3 or TRBV12-4 to TRBJ2-5; a possible D gene is TRBD1 (6 bases). The CDR3 spans 14 residues. Trimming shortened V by 6 bases and J by 5 bases, and 16 bases separated the two germline ends. The CDR3 bases are TGTGCCAGCAGCCCTCTTACAGGGATGGAGACCCAGTACTTC. It specifies CASSPLTGMETQYF.

The chain joins TRBV12-3 or TRBV12-4 to TRBJ1-1; D gene uncertain. The CDR3 is 13 residues long. V dropped 8 bases and J dropped 7 bases, with 17 bases sitting between them. This CDR3 is CASGYGMLHEAFF. DNA of the CDR3: TGTGCCAGCGGGTACGGTATGTTACATGAAGCTTTCTTT.

There are a few counts of this clonotype. The chain uses TRBV20-1 and TRBJ2-5; D is unresolved. V was clipped by 0 bases and J by 3 bases, with 14 bases between them. Germline CDR1 is DFQATT and CDR2 is SNEGSKA (reference sequence). The CDR3 loop spans 15 amino acids. For the CDR3, the DNA is TGCAGTGCTAGAGATACCCGCAGGTACGAAGAGACCCAGTACTTC. Protein: CSARDTRRYEETQYF.

This clonotype was counted ten times or more. CDR3 amino acids: CSVDDRGSSYNSPLHF. In DNA, the CDR3 is TGCAGCGTTGACGACAGGGGTAGCTCCTATAATTCACCCCTCCACTTT. J is TRBJ1-6 and V is TRBV29-1; 8 positions agree with TRBD1. Trimming cost V 3 bases and J 0 bases; bases outside gene matches: 4. The CDR3 is made up of 16 amino acids. CDR1 is SQVTM, CDR2 ANQGSEA, per germline. Using reference TRBV29-1 and TRBJ1-6 for the parts outside the CDR3, the full variable domain is SAVISQKPSRDICQRGTSLTIQCQVDSQVTMMFWYRQQPGQSLTLIATANQGSEATYESGFVIDKFPISRPNLTFSTLTVSNMSPEDSSIYLCSVDDRGSSYNSPLHFGNGTRLTVT.

The chain couples TRBV28 to TRBJ1-5; D remains ambiguous. From germline, CDR1 is MDHEN and CDR2 SYDVKM. The CDR3 consists of 16 residues. The V and J ends lost 6 bases and 3 bases respectively, with 18 bases between them. CDR3 in DNA: TGTGCCAGCAGGTTGGACGGCTGGGAAAACAATCAGCCCCAGCATTTT. It yields the protein CASRLDGWENNQPQHF. The whole variable domain, filled in from reference TRBV28 and TRBJ1-5, reads DVKVTQSSRYLVKRTGEKVFLECVQDMDHENMFWYRQDPGLGLRLIYFSYDVKMKEKGDIPEGYSVSREKKERFSLILESASTNQTSMYLCASRLDGWENNQPQHFGDGTRLSIL.

This clonotype was seen ten or more times. The J gene is TRBJ2-5, the V gene TRBV29-1; D is uncertain. V lost 7 bases and J 0 bases, leaving 6 bases between the germline ends. Per the germline V gene, CDR1 is SQVTM and CDR2 is ANQGSEA. The CDR3 is 11 amino acids. The CDR3 is CSAQYQETQYF. In DNA, the CDR3 is TGCAGCGCCCAGTACCAAGAGACCCAGTACTTC.

This clonotype has a count of ten or more. CDR3 sequence: CSVSGTVQETQYF. The CDR3 DNA follows: TGCAGCGTTTCGGGCACAGTACAAGAGACCCAGTACTTC. The chain links TRBV29-1 to TRBJ2-5; D unclear. Germline lookup yields CDR1 SQVTM and CDR2 ANQGSEA. The ends were cut back, 5 bases at V and 2 bases at J, with 12 bases in the middle. The CDR3 is made up of 13 amino acids.

The genes are TRBV10-2 and TRBJ1-6; D ambiguous. V dropped 3 bases and J dropped 13 bases, with 16 bases sitting between them. Looked up from germline, CDR1 is WSHSY and CDR2 is SAAADI. The CDR3 has 14 residues. The CDR3 loop is CASSDGETVTPLHF. CDR3 sequence (DNA): TGCGCCAGCAGTGATGGGGAGACCGTAACGCCCCTCCACTTT.

V gene TRBV20-1 combines with J gene TRBJ1-2; the D is unclear. V shed 3 bases and J shed 7 bases, with 15 bases lying between them. This CDR3 contains 13 residues. Looked up from germline, CDR1 is DFQATT and CDR2 is SNEGSKA (reference sequence). CDR3 residues: CSASHWSVGGYTF. The CDR3 DNA sequence: TGCAGTGCTAGTCATTGGTCGGTGGGTGGCTACACCTTC.

The rearrangement links TRBV28 to TRBJ2-5; 11 bases agree with TRBD1. CDR3 size: 17 residues. V lost 5 bases, J lost 3 bases, and 11 bases stayed unmatched. Germline CDR1 MDHEN, CDR2 SYDVKM. The DNA for the CDR3 is TGTGCCAGCAGTCCAACCCGGACAGGGGGCTTTAAAGAGACCCAGTACTTC. It encodes CASSPTRTGGFKETQYF.

Only a few counts were recorded for this clonotype. This chain connects TRBV24-1 to TRBJ2-2, with TRBD1 matching 7 bases. V lost 7 bases to trimming and J lost 5 bases; unmatched junction nucleotides: 12. The CDR3 contains 16 residues. CDR1 KGHDR and CDR2 SFDVKD come from the germline V gene. The CDR3 loop reads CATSPPGTAITGELFF. The DNA for the CDR3 is TGTGCCACCAGCCCCCCCGGGACAGCCATAACCGGGGAGCTGTTTTTT.

This clonotype was detected ten times or more. The chain is built from TRBV20-1 and TRBJ2-2; 8 bases agree with TRBD2. In germline, CDR1 is DFQATT, CDR2 SNEGSKA (reference sequence). J was trimmed by 6 bases and V by 8 bases; bases with no gene match: 14. The CDR3 length is 15 residues. The CDR3 reads CSSLPAGGGAGELFF. CDR3 nucleotide sequence: TGCAGTTCCCTCCCTGCGGGGGGAGGTGCCGGGGAGCTGTTTTTT.

There are many counts of this clonotype. The chain joins TRBV18 to TRBJ2-6, with 9 positions matching TRBD1. Trimming cost V 0 bases and J 0 bases; bases outside gene matches: 3. CDR1 is KGHSH, CDR2 LQKENI, per germline. This CDR3 is built from 18 residues. Written as DNA, the CDR3 is TGTGCCAGCTCACCACCTGTGACAGGGGGCTCTGGGGCCAACGTCCTGACTTTC. It encodes CASSPPVTGGSGANVLTF.

As for this clonotype: A much larger clone lies one base from this, so it may be a read error. J is TRBJ1-2 and V is TRBV6-1; 8 nucleotides align to TRBD1. Germline-derived CDR1 and CDR2 are MNHNS and SASEGT. The CDR3 sequence is 15 residues long. The CDR3 loop reads CASSDPGQGAWGYIF. The DNA of the CDR3 is TGTGCCAGCAGTGACCCCGGACAGGGAGCGTGGGGCTACATCTTC.

This clonotype showed up just a few times. The chain carries TRBV9 and TRBJ1-2, with D possibly TRBD1 on 6 matching bases. The V gene lost 0 bases and the J gene lost 4 bases, with 13 bases spanning the gap. Germline V lookup: CDR1 SGDLS, CDR2 YYNGEE. CDR3 length: 15 residues. The CDR3 reads CASSVAAGAAYGYTF. DNA for the CDR3: TGTGCCAGCAGCGTAGCGGCAGGGGCGGCCTATGGCTACACCTTC.

The sample holds many counts of this clonotype. V usage is TRBV6-1 and J usage is TRBJ2-7; the match to TRBD2 covers 10 bases. After removal of 2 bases from V and 3 bases from J, the junction contained 4 bases not matched to a gene. This CDR3 contains 15 residues. Germline assignment: CDR1 MNHNS and CDR2 SASEGT. The CDR3 DNA reads as TGTGCCAGCAGTGAATATTTAGCGGGGGGCTACGAGCAGTACTTC. Protein sequence: CASSEYLAGGYEQYF.

This clonotype was recorded many times. A read error may account for a junction end that differs from germline. As DNA, the CDR3 is TGTACCAGCAGTTACTCGCGTAACACTGAAGCTTTCTTT. This translates into CTSSYSRNTEAFF. This sequence joins TRBV6-5 and TRBJ1-1; no clear D. The CDR3 extends over 13 amino acids. Germline V gene sequence: CDR1 MNHEY, CDR2 SVGAGI.

Turning to this clonotype: Here the CDR3 omits its conserved ending phenylalanine or tryptophan, so a read error is the likely source. The chain joins TRBV15 to TRBJ2-7, with D unclear. V lost 0 bases and J lost 6, with 9 bases in between. The V gene's germline CDR1 is LNHNV and CDR2 YYDKDF (reference sequence). The CDR3 loop spans 13 amino acids. This chain's CDR3 is CATSRDLPCEQYL. CDR3 DNA sequence: TGTGCCACCAGCAGAGATTTGCCGTGCGAGCAGTACCTC.

Comment on this clonotype: This could be a read error, since a much larger clone is one nucleotide away. The chain recombines TRBV27 with TRBJ2-7, with 7 bases lining up with TRBD2. V shed 6 bases and J 6 bases; nucleotides not matched to a gene: 23. The CDR3 has 18 residues. Germline CDR1 MNHEY, CDR2 SMNVEV (reference sequence). This chain's CDR3 is CASRDDRDYPPTPVEQYF. DNA of the CDR3: TGTGCCAGCAGAGACGACCGGGACTACCCTCCAACTCCTGTCGAGCAGTACTTC.

This clonotype has only a few counts. The genes are TRBV18 and TRBJ1-5; TRBD1 might be the D (5 bases). The CDR3 has 16 amino acids. The germline V gene encodes CDR1 KGHSH and CDR2 LQKENI. Trimming cost V 5 bases and J 4 bases, with 18 bases left between them. CDR3 amino acids: CASSSSREGGNQPQHF. Written as DNA, the CDR3 is TGTGCCAGCTCATCGTCCAGGGAAGGAGGGAATCAGCCCCAGCATTTT.